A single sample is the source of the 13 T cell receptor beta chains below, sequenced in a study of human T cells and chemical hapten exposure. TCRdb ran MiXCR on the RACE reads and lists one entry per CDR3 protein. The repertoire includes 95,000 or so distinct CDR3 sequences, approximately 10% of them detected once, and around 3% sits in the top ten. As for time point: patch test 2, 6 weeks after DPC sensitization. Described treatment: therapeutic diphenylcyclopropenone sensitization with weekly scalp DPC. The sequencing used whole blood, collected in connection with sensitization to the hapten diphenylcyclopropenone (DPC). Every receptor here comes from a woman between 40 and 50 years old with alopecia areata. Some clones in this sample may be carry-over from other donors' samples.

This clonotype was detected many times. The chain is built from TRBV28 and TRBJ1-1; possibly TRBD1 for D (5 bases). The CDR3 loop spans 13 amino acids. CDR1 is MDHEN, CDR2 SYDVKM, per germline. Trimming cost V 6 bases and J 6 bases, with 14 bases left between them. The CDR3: CASRDSGRPEAFF. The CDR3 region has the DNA TGTGCCAGCAGGGACTCAGGGCGTCCTGAAGCTTTCTTT.

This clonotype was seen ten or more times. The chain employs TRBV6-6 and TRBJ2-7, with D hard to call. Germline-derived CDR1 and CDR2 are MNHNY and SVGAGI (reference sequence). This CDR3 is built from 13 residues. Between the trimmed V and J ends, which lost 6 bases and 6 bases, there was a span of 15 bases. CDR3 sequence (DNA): TGTGCCAGCAGCCGAGAAAGCCTTGGCGAGCAGTACTTC. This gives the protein CASSRESLGEQYF.

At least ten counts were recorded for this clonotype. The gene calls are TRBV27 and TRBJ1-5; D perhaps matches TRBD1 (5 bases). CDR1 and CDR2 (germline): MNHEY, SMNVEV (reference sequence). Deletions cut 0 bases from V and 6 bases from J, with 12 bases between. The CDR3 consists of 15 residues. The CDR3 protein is CASSLSLGGGQPQHF. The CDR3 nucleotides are TGTGCCAGCAGTTTATCGTTGGGGGGGGGTCAGCCCCAGCATTTT.

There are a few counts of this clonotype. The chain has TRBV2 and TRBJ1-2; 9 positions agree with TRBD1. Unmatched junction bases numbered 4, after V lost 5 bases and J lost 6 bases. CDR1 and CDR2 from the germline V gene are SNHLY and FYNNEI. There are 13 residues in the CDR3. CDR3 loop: CASSTRTGDGYTF. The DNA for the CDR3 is TGTGCCAGCAGTACCCGGACAGGGGATGGCTACACCTTC.

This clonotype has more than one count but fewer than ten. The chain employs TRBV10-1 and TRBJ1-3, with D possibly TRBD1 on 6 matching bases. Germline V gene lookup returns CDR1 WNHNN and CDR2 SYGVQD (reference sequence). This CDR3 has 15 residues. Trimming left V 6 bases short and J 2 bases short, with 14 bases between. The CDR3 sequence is CASSNRTAPGNTIYF. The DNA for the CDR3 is TGCGCCAGCAGCAACCGGACAGCTCCTGGAAACACCATATATTTT.

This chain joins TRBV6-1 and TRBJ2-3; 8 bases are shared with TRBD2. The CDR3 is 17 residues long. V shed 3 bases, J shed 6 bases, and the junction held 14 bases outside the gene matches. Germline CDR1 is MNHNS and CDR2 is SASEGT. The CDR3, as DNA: TGTGCCAGCAGTGACGCGCGATTTTTAGCGGGGCAGGATACGCAGTATTTT. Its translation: CASSDARFLAGQDTQYF.

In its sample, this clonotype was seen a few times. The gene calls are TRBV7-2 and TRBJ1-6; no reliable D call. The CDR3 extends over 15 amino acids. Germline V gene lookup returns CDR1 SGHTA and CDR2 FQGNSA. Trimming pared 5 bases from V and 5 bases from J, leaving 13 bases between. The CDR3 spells CASSPYGPNNSPLHF. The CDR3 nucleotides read TGTGCCAGCAGCCCCTACGGACCCAATAATTCACCCCTCCACTTT.

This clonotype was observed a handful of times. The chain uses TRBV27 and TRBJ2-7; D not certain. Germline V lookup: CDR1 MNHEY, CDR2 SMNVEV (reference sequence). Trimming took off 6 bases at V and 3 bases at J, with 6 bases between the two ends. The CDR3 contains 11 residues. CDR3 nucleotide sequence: TGTGCCAGCAGCGACATCTACGAGCAGTACTTC. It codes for CASSDIYEQYF.

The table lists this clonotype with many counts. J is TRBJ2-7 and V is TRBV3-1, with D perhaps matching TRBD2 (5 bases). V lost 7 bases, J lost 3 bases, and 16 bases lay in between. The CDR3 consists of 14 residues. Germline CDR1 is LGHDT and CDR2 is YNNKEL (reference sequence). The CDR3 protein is CASNRGGAFYEQYF. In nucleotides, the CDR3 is TGTGCCAGCAACCGCGGAGGCGCCTTCTACGAGCAGTACTTC.

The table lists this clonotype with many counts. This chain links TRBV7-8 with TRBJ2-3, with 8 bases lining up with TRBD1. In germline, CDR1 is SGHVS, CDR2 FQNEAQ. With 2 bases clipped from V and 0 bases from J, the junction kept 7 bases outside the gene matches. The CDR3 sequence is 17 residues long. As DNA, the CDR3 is TGTGCCAGCAGCTTATTCGACAGGGGTAGGAGCACAGATACGCAGTATTTT. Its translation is CASSLFDRGRSTDTQYF.

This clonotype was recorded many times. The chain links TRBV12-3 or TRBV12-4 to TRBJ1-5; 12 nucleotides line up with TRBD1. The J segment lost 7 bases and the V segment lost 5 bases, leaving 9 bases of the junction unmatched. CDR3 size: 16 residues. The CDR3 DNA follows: TGTGCCAGCAGTCCCTGGGACAGGGGGCAGGGGCAGCCCCAGCATTTT. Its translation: CASSPWDRGQGQPQHF.

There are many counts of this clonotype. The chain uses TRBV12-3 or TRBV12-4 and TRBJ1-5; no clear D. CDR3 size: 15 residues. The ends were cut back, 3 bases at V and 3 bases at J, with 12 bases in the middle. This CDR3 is CASSFVPGSNQPQHF. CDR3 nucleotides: TGTGCCAGCAGTTTCGTCCCAGGCTCCAATCAGCCCCAGCATTTT.

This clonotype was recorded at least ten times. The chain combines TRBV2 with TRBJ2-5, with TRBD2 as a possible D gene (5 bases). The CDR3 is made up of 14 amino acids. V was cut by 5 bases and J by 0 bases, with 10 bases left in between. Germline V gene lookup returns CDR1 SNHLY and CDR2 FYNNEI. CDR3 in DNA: TGTGCCAGCAGTTACGGGGAAGACCAAGAGACCCAGTACTTC. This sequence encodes CASSYGEDQETQYF.